These T cell receptor beta chains were read from a single sample in a study of cytomegalovirus exposure and HLA in healthy donors. The repertoire was sequenced with immunoSEQ multiplex PCR; TCRdb's copy has only in-frame clones and lacks some. The data hold approximately 190,000 clones, with more than 75% observed a single time. The specimen sequenced was PBMCs. Source of these receptors: a woman in her forties or fifties in good health and CMV-seropositive. Each CDR3 is given with its conserved first and last residue. A D gene is named only where the DNA matches it firmly. Rows may omit the clone size; those that give it use once, few, many or a size class.

d_call,j_call,clone_size,v_call,cdr3_aa,cdr3_nt
NA,TRBJ2-7,few,TRBV7-2,CASSARPYSYEQYF,TGTGCCAGCAGCGCTCGCCCCTACTCCTACGAGCAGTACTTC
TRBD2,TRBJ2-3,NA,TRBV30,CAWSVASGGTDTQYF,TGTGCCTGGAGTGTGGCTAGCGGAGGCACAGATACGCAGTATTTT
TRBD2,TRBJ2-1,NA,TRBV7-3,CASSPQSGGLYNEQFF,TGTGCCAGCAGCCCCCAGAGCGGGGGCCTCTACAATGAGCAGTTCTTC
TRBD1,TRBJ1-5,NA,TRBV4-2,CASSLGTVGNQPQHF,TGTGCCAGCAGCCTTGGGACAGTTGGCAATCAGCCCCAGCATTTT
NA,TRBJ1-1,few,TRBV5-4,CASSLPGSNTEAFF,TGTGCCAGCAGCTTGCCAGGGTCGAACACTGAAGCTTTCTTT
TRBD1,TRBJ1-4,few,TRBV5-1,CASSLRTGGTNEKLFF,TGCGCCAGCAGCTTGAGGACAGGGGGTACTAATGAAAAACTGTTTTTT
TRBD1,TRBJ2-7,NA,TRBV19,CASSIDWGTETYEQYF,TGTGCCAGTAGTATAGATTGGGGGACAGAAACCTACGAGCAGTACTTC
TRBD2,TRBJ2-1,once,TRBV19,CASSDRGSGAYNEQFF,TGTGCCAGTAGTGACCGGGGTAGCGGGGCATACAATGAGCAGTTCTTC
NA,TRBJ2-1,NA,TRBV27,CASTPGVGDEQFF,TGTGCCAGCACGCCCGGTGTGGGCGATGAGCAGTTCTTC
NA,TRBJ2-7,NA,TRBV6-1,CASGQSSYEQYF,TGTGCCAGCGGACAGAGCTCCTACGAGCAGTACTTC
NA,TRBJ2-1,NA,TRBV5-1,CASRLNGGKGNEQFF,TGCGCCAGCAGATTAAACGGGGGAAAAGGGAATGAGCAGTTCTTC
NA,TRBJ2-1,NA,TRBV9,CASSPSQGLRYNEQFF,TGTGCCAGCAGCCCCTCGCAGGGGCTTAGGTACAATGAGCAGTTCTTC
NA,TRBJ1-6,NA,TRBV5-1,CASSTGRVNSPLHF,TGCGCCAGCAGCACCGGCAGGGTAAATTCACCCCTCCACTTT
NA,TRBJ2-1,NA,TRBV9,CASSVEGRGDNEQFF,TGTGCCAGCAGCGTAGAAGGCCGGGGAGACAATGAGCAGTTCTTC
TRBD2,TRBJ2-7,NA,TRBV28,CASSRTSGGYEQYF,TGTGCCAGCAGTCGGACTAGCGGGGGCTACGAGCAGTACTTC
TRBD1,TRBJ2-7,few,TRBV6-5,CASSYSTGGFNYEQYF,TGTGCCAGCAGTTACTCGACAGGGGGTTTTAACTACGAGCAGTACTTC
TRBD2,TRBJ2-2,NA,TRBV11-2,CASSPRTGGETGELFF,TGTGCCAGCAGCCCTAGGACGGGGGGGGAAACCGGGGAGCTGTTTTTT
TRBD1,TRBJ2-3,NA,TRBV19,CASSSGQGDTDTQYF,TGTGCCAGTAGTTCCGGACAGGGGGATACAGATACGCAGTATTTT
TRBD1,TRBJ2-7,NA,TRBV15,CATSSRQGNEQYF,TGTGCCACCAGCAGTAGACAGGGTAACGAGCAGTACTTC
TRBD1,TRBJ2-7,NA,TRBV18,CASSQDRSSYEQYF,TGTGCCAGCTCACAGGACAGGAGCTCCTACGAGCAGTACTTC
NA,TRBJ1-5,NA,TRBV19,CASSIGDTNSNQPQHF,TGTGCCAGTAGTATCGGGGATACCAATAGCAATCAGCCCCAGCATTTT
NA,TRBJ2-7,NA,TRBV4-2,CASSQDRSEIYEQYF,TGTGCCAGCAGCCAAGATCGGTCCGAGATCTACGAGCAGTACTTC
NA,TRBJ1-1,once,TRBV6-5,CASKAPGDNTEAFF,TGTGCCAGCAAGGCCCCGGGAGATAACACTGAAGCTTTCTTT
TRBD1,TRBJ1-6,NA,TRBV6-1,CAISEGPGQNSPLHF,TGTGCCATCAGTGAAGGACCGGGACAGAATTCACCCCTCCACTTT
NA,TRBJ1-1,NA,TRBV11-2,CASSRLTAKVTEAFF,TGTGCCAGCAGCCGACTGACTGCAAAAGTCACTGAAGCTTTCTTT
TRBD1,TRBJ1-3,once,TRBV2,CASSETGAGSTIYF,TGTGCCAGCAGTGAAACAGGGGCTGGAAGCACCATATATTTT